This is a list of T cell receptor beta chains from one sample in a study of T cells in Graves' hyperthyroidism and ophthalmopathy. A single record per CDR3 protein comes from TCRdb applying MiXCR to the multiplex PCR reads. The table lists about 250,000 distinct CDR3 sequences, about 20% of them singletons. Sequencing was performed on blood. All receptors come from a man between 25 and 39 years old with Graves' ophthalmopathy. Each CDR3 is given with its conserved first and last residue. D genes are given only for firm matches. A clone size is listed for some rows: how often the clone was seen (once, few, many), or a class if it is expanded.

TRBJ1-6 14 few - TRBV6-1 TGTGCCAGCGTCGGCAGTACCTATAATTCACCCCTCCACTTT CASVGSTYNSPLHF
TRBJ2-5 16 few - TRBV13 TGTGCCAGCAGCGACCTGGGAGATCCGTACCAAGAGACCCAGTACTTC CASSDLGDPYQETQYF
TRBJ2-6 13 few - TRBV3-1 TGTGCCAGCAGCCAGGGAGGGGCCAACGTCCTGACTTTC CASSQGGANVLTF
TRBJ2-2 15 - - TRBV11-3 TGTGCCAGCAGCTCACAAGGAGGAAACACCGGGGAGCTGTTTTTT CASSSQGGNTGELFF
TRBJ2-1 19 - TRBD2 TRBV5-1 TGCGCCAGCAGCACCCGCAGGGGAGCCGGGCCTAGCGGGGGCAATGAGCAGTTCTTC CASSTRRGAGPSGGNEQFF
TRBJ2-1 13 few - TRBV28 TGTGCCACCGGTTGGGGGGGCCAGGGTGAGCAGTTCTTC CATGWGGQGEQFF
TRBJ1-2 16 many TRBD1 TRBV12-3/TRBV12-4 TGTGCCAGCAGTTTATACCCCGTGCAGGGGGGGCATGGCTACACCTTC CASSLYPVQGGHGYTF
TRBJ2-3 17 few - TRBV9 TGTGCCAGCAGCGTACGGCCAGGGGGCGGGAGGACAGATACGCAGTATTTT CASSVRPGGGRTDTQYF
TRBJ1-5 14 - - TRBV12-3/TRBV12-4 TGTGCCAGCAGATACGGACAGAGCAATCAGCCCCAGCATTTT CASRYGQSNQPQHF
TRBJ2-7 15 - - TRBV27 TGTGCCAGCACCCACTCCCAGGGGGGTGCCTACGAGCAGTACTTC CASTHSQGGAYEQYF
TRBJ2-7 16 many TRBD2 TRBV11-3 TGTGCCAGCAGCACCCCGGGGACTAGCGGGATCTACGAGCAGTACTTC CASSTPGTSGIYEQYF
TRBJ2-5 14 many - TRBV5-6 TGTGCCAGCAGCTTCATTTCAAGCCAAGAGACCCAGTACTTC CASSFISSQETQYF
TRBJ1-2 13 many - TRBV30 TGTGCCTATGCTGGGCAGAACGCCCATGGCTACACCTTC CAYAGQNAHGYTF
TRBJ2-7 16 - - TRBV6-1 TGTGCCAGCAGTGAATACTCTACAGGGCGTTGGGACGAGCAGTACTTC CASSEYSTGRWDEQYF
TRBJ2-1 20 many TRBD2 TRBV7-9 TGTGCCAGCAGCTCCCCCCCTGGGACTAGCGGGAGGCCGGGTGTCAATGAGCAGTTCTTC CASSSPPGTSGRPGVNEQFF
TRBJ2-7 11 few - TRBV28 TGTGCCGGCAGCTGGGAGTACGAGCAGTACTTC CAGSWEYEQYF
TRBJ2-1 13 - TRBD2 TRBV10-2 TGCGCCAGCAGTGACGCGGGAGGAGATGAGCAGTTCTTC CASSDAGGDEQFF
TRBJ1-1 13 many - TRBV20-1 TGCAGTGCTAGGGACAGCTGGAACACTGAAGCTTTCTTT CSARDSWNTEAFF
TRBJ2-1 15 - - TRBV29-1 TGCAGCGTTGAAAAGGCGGAGGGCTCCTACAATGAGCAGTTCTTC CSVEKAEGSYNEQFF
TRBJ1-1 15 - - TRBV20-1 TGCAGTGCTAGAGTCTCTGGGGGCCAGAACACTGAAGCTTTCTTT CSARVSGGQNTEAFF
TRBJ1-1 12 many - TRBV30 TGTGCCTGGAAGGCAGGCCCGGGGGAAGCTTTCTTT CAWKAGPGEAFF
TRBJ1-1 14 - - TRBV18 TGTGCCAGCTCGGGGACGGATCGGAACACTGAAGCTTTCTTT CASSGTDRNTEAFF
TRBJ2-5 11 - - TRBV7-2 TGTGCCAGCAGCTCCTGGGGGACCCAGTACTTC CASSSWGTQYF
TRBJ2-7 15 - TRBD2 TRBV12-3/TRBV12-4 TGTGCCAGCAGCCCCTTCGCTAGCGGATCCTACGAGCAGTACTTC CASSPFASGSYEQYF
TRBJ2-5 16 many - TRBV6-1 TGTGCCAGCAGCCGGCGCGAGCCTACGGATTCAGAGGCCCAGTACTTC CASSRREPTDSEAQYF
TRBJ2-3 16 few - TRBV30 TGTGCCTGGAGTGATAAGCGCACTACTAGCACAGATACGCAGTATTTT CAWSDKRTTSTDTQYF
TRBJ2-7 12 many - TRBV19 TGTGCCAGTAGTCCGGGGGCGGGTGAGCAGTACTTC CASSPGAGEQYF
TRBJ2-1 14 many - TRBV2 TGTGCCAGCGAGGGGGGGAGGGCCGACAATGAGCAGTTCTTC CASEGGRADNEQFF
TRBJ2-7 14 - TRBD1 TRBV12-3/TRBV12-4 TGTGCCAGCAGAGATGGACAGGGCTCCTACGAGCAGTACTTC CASRDGQGSYEQYF